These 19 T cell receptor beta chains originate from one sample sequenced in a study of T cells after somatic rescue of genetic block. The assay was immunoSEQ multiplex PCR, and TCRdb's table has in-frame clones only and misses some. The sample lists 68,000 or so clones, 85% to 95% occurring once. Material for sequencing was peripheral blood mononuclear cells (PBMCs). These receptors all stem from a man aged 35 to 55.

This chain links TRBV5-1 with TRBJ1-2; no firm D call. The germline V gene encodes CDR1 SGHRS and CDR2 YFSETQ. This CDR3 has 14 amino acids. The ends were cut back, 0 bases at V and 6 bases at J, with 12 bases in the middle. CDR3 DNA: TGCGCCAGCAGCTTGGATGTCAGGTCGCATGGCTACACCTTC. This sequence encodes CASSLDVRSHGYTF. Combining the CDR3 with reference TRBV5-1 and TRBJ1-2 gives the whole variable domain KAGVTQTPRYLIKTRGQQVTLSCSPISGHRSVSWYQQTPGQGLQFLFEYFSETQRNKGNFPGRFSGRQFSNSRSEMNVSTLELGDSALYLCASSLDVRSHGYTFGSGTRLTVV.

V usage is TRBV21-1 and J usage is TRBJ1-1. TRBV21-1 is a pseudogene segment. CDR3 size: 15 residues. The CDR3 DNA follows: TGTGCCAGCAGCTACCCCCCGACCGTGAACACTGAAGCTTTCTTT. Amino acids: CASSYPPTVNTEAFF.

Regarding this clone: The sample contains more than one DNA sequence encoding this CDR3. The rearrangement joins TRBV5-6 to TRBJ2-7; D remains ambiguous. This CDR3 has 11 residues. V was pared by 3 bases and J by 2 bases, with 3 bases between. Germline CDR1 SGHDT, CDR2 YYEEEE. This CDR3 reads CASSSTYEQYF. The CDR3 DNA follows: TGTGCCAGCAGCTCAACCTACGAGCAGTACTTC.

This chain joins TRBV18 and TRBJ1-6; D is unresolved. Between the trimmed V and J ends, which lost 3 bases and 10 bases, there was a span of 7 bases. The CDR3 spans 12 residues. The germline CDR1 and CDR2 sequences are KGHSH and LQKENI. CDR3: CASSPAGSPLHF. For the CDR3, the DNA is TGTGCCAGCTCACCCGCGGGATCACCCCTCCACTTT.

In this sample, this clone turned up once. CDR3 nucleotides: TGTGCCAGCAGCTCAAAGCAGGCGGGACCTAACTATGGCTACACCTTC. Amino acid sequence: CASSSKQAGPNYGYTF. The V call is TRBV9, the J call TRBJ1-2, with D possibly TRBD1 on 5 matching bases. CDR3 length: 16 amino acids. Germline loops: CDR1 SGDLS, CDR2 YYNGEE. Trimming stripped 4 bases from V and 0 bases from J, with 16 bases between.

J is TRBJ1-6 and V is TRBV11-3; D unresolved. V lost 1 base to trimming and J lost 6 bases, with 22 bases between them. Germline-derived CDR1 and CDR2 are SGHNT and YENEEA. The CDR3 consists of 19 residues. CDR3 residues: CASSLGPPWVTDVNSPLHF. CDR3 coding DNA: TGTGCCAGCAGCTTAGGCCCCCCCTGGGTCACTGACGTTAATTCACCCCTCCACTTT.

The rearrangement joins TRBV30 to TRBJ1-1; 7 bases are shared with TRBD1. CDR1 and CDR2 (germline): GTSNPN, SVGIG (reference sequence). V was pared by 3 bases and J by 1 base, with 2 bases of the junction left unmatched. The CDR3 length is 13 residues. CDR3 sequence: CAWRGDRNTEAFF. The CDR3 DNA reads TGTGCCTGGAGGGGGGACAGGAACACTGAAGCTTTCTTT.

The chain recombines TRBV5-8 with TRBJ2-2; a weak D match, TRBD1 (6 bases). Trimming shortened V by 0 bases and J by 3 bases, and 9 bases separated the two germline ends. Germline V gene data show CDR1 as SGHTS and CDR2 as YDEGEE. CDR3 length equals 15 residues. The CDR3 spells CASSLGAGDTGELFF. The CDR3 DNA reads TGTGCCAGCAGCTTGGGGGCAGGGGACACCGGGGAGCTGTTTTTT.

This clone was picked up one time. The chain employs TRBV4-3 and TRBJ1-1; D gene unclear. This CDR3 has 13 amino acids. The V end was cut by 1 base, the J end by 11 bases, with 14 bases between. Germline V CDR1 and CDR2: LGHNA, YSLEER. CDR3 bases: TGCGCCAGCAGCCAAGGACGCGCAGGCTTCGCTTTCTTT. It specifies CASSQGRAGFAFF.

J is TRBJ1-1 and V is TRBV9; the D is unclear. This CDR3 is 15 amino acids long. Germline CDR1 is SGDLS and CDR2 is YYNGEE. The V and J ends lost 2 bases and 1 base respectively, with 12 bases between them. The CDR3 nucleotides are TGTGCCAGCAGCGTGGATGGCACACCGAACACTGAAGCTTTCTTT. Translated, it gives CASSVDGTPNTEAFF.

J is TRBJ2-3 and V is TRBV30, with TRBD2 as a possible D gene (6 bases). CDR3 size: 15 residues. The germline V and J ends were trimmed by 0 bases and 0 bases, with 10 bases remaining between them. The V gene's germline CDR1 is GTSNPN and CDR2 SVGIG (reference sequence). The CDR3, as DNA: TGTGCCTGGAGTGTATTGCGGGGTAGCACAGATACGCAGTATTTT. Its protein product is CAWSVLRGSTDTQYF.

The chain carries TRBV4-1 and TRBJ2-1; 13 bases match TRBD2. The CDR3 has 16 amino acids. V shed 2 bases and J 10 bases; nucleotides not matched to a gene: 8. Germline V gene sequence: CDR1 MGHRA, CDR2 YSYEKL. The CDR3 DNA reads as TGCGCCAGCAGCCAACCGGGACTAGCGGGGTCTCGGGAGCAGTTCTTC. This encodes CASSQPGLAGSREQFF.

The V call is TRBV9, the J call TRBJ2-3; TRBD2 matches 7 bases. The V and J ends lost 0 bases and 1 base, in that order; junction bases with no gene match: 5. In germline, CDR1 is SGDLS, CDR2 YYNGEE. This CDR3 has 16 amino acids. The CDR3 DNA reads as TGTGCCAGCAGCGTAGAGGCCCTAGCGGGCACAGATACGCAGTATTTT. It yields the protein CASSVEALAGTDTQYF.

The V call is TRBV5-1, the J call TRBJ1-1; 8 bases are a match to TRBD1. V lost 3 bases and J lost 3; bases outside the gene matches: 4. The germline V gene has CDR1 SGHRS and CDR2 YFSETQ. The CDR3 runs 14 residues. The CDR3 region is CASSSGTGYTEAFF. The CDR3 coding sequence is TGCGCCAGCAGCTCCGGGACAGGCTACACTGAAGCTTTCTTT.

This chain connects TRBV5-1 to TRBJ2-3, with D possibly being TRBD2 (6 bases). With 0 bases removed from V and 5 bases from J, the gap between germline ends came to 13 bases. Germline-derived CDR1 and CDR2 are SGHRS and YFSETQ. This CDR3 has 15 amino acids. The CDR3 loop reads CASSLGPGVRDTQYF. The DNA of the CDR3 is TGCGCCAGCAGCTTGGGGCCGGGGGTCCGAGATACGCAGTATTTT.

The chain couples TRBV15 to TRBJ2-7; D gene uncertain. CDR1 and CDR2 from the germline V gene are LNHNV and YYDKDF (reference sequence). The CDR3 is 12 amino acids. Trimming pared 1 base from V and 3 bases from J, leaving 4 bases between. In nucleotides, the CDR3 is TGTGCCACCAGCAGAGTTGGCTACGAGCAGTACTTC. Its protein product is CATSRVGYEQYF.

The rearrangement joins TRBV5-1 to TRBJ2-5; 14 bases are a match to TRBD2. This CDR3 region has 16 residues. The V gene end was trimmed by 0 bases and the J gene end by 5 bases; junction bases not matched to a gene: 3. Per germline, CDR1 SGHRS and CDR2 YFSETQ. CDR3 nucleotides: TGCGCCAGCAGCTTGGGACTAGCGGGGGGGCCGGAGACCCAGTACTTC. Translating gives CASSLGLAGGPETQYF. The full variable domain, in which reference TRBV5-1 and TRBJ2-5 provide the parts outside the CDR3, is KAGVTQTPRYLIKTRGQQVTLSCSPISGHRSVSWYQQTPGQGLQFLFEYFSETQRNKGNFPGRFSGRQFSNSRSEMNVSTLELGDSALYLCASSLGLAGGPETQYFGPGTRLLVL.

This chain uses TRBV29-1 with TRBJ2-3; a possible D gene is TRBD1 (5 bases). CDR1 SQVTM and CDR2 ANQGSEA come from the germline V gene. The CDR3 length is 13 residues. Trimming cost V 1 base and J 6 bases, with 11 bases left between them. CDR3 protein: CSVEGQGRDTQYF. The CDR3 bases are TGCAGCGTTGAAGGGCAGGGCCGGGATACGCAGTATTTT.

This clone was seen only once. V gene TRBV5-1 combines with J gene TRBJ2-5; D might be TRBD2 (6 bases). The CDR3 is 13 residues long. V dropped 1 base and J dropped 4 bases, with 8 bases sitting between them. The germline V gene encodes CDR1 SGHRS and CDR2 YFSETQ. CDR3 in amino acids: CASSLTGGETQYF. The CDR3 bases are TGCGCCAGCAGCTTGACCGGGGGAGAGACCCAGTACTTC. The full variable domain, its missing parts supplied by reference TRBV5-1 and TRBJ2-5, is KAGVTQTPRYLIKTRGQQVTLSCSPISGHRSVSWYQQTPGQGLQFLFEYFSETQRNKGNFPGRFSGRQFSNSRSEMNVSTLELGDSALYLCASSLTGGETQYFGPGTRLLVL.